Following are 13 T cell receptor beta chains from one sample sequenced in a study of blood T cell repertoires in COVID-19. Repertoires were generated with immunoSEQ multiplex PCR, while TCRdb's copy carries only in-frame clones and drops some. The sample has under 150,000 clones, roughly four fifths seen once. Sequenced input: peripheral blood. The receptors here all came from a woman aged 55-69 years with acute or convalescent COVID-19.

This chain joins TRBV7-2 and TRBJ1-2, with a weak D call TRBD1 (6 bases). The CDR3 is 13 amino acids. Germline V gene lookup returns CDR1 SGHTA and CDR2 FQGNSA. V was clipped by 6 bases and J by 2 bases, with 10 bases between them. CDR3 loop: CASSYDRNYGYTF. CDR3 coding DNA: TGTGCCAGCAGTTATGACAGGAACTATGGCTACACCTTC.

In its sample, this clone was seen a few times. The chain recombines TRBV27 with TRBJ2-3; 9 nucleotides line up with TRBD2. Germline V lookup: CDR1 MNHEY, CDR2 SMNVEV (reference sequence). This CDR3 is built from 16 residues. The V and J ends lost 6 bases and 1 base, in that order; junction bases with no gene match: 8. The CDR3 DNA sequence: TGTGCCAGCAGACCCCCGGCGGGAGGGGGCACAGATACGCAGTATTTT. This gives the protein CASRPPAGGGTDTQYF.

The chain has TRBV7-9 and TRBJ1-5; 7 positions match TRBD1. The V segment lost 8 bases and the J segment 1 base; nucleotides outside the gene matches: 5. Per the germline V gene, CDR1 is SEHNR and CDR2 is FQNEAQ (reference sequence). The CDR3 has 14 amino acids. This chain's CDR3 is CASSTGISNQPQHF. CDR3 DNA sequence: TGTGCCAGCTCGACAGGGATCAGCAATCAGCCCCAGCATTTT.

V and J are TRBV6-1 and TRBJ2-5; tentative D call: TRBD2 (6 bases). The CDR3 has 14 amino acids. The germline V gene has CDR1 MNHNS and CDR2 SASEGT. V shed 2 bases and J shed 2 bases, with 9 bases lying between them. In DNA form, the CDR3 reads TGTGCCAGCAGTGAATCACTAGCTCAAGAGACCCAGTACTTC. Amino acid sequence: CASSESLAQETQYF.

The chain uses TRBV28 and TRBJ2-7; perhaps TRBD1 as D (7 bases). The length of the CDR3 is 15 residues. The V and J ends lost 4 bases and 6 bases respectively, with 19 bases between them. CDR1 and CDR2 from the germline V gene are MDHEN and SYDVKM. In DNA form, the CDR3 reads TGTGCCAGCAGTTCGGGAGACAGGGACCTAGGCGAGCAGTACTTC. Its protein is CASSSGDRDLGEQYF. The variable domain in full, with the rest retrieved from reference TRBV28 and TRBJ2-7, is DVKVTQSSRYLVKRTGEKVFLECVQDMDHENMFWYRQDPGLGLRLIYFSYDVKMKEKGDIPEGYSVSREKKERFSLILESASTNQTSMYLCASSSGDRDLGEQYFGPGTRLTVT.

The CDR3 spells CASGSTDTQYF. The CDR3 region has the DNA TGTGCTAGTGGTTCGACAGATACGCAGTATTTT. This sequence joins TRBV12-5 and TRBJ2-3; D gene unclear. Trimming removed 4 bases from V and 3 bases from J, with 2 bases in between. The CDR3 has 11 amino acids. The germline gives CDR1 LGHNT, CDR2 FRNRAP.

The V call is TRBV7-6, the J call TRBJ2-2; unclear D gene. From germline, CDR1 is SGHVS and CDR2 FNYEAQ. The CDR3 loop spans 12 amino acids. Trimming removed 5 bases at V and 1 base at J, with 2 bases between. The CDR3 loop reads CASSLNTGELFF. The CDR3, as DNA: TGTGCCAGCAGCCTGAACACCGGGGAGCTGTTTTTT.

This CDR3 reads CASSQQGISEQFF. CDR3 DNA sequence: TGTGCCAGCAGCCAACAGGGGATCAGTGAGCAGTTCTTC. The J gene is TRBJ2-1, the V gene TRBV3-1 (or the pseudogene TRBV3-2); maybe TRBD1 (6 bases). Germline CDR1 LGHDT, CDR2 YNNKEL (reference sequence). CDR3 length: 13 residues. Trimming took off 2 bases at V and 9 bases at J, with 11 bases between the two ends.

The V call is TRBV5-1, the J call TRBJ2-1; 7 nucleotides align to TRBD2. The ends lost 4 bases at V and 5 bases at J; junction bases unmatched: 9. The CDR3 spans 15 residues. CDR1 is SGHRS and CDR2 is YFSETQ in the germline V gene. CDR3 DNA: TGCGCCAGCAGCCCCACGGCGGGAGATAACAATGAGCAGTTCTTC. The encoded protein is CASSPTAGDNNEQFF.

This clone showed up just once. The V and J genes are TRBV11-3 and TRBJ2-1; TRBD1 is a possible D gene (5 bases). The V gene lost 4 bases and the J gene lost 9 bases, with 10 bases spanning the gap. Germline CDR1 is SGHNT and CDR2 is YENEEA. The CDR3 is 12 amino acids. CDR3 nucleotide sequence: TGTGCCAGCAGCTCCAGGGTCACTGAGCAGTTCTTC. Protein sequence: CASSSRVTEQFF.

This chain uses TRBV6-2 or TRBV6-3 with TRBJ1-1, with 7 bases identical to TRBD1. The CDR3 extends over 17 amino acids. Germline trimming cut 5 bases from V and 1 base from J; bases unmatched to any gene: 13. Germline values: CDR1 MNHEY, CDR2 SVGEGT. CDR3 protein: CASSVFQGVYGNTEAFF. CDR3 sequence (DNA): TGTGCCAGCAGTGTATTCCAGGGGGTGTATGGGAACACTGAAGCTTTCTTT.

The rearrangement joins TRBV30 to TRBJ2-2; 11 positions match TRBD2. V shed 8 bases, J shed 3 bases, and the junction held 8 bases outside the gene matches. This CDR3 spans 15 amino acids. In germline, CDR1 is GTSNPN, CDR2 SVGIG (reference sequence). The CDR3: CAPEGLAAYTGELFF. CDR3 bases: TGTGCCCCAGAGGGACTAGCGGCCTACACCGGGGAGCTGTTTTTT.

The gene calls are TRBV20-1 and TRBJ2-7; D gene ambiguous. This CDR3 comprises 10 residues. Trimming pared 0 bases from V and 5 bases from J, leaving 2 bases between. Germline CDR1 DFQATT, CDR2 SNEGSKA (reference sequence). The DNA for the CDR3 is TGCAGTGCTAGAGATAACGAGCAGTACTTC. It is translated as CSARDNEQYF.